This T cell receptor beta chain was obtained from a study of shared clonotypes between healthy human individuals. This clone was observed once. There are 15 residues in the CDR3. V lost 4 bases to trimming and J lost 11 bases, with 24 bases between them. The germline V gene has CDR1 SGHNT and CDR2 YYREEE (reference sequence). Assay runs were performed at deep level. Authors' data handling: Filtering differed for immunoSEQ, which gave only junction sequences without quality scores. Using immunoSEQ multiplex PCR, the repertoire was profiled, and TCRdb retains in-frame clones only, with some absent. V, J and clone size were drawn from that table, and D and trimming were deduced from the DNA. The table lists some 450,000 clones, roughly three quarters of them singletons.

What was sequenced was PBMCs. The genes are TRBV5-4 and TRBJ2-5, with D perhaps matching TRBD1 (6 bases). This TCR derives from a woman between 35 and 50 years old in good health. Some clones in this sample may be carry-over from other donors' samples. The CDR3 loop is CASSLLRDTDRKQYF. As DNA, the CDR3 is TGTGCCAGCAGCCTCCTCCGGGACACCGATCGGAAGCAGTACTTC.